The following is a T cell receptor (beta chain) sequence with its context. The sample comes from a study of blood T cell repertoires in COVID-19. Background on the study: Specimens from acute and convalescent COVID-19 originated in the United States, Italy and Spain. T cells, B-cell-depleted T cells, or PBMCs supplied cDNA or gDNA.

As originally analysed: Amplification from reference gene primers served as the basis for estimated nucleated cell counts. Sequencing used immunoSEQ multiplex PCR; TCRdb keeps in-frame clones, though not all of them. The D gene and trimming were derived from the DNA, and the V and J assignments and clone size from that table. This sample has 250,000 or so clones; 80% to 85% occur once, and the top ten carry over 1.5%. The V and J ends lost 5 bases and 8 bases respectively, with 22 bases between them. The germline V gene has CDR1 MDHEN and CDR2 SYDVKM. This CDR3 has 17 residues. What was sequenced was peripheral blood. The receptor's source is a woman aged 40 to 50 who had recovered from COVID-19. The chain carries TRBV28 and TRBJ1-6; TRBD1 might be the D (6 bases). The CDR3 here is CASSTPGGGVTDSPLHF. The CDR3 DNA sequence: TGTGCCAGCAGTACCCCCGGAGGGGGGGTGACCGATTCACCCCTCCACTTT. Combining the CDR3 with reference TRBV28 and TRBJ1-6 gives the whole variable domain DVKVTQSSRYLVKRTGEKVFLECVQDMDHENMFWYRQDPGLGLRLIYFSYDVKMKEKGDIPEGYSVSREKKERFSLILESASTNQTSMYLCASSTPGGGVTDSPLHFGNGTRLTVT.